This entry lists 3 T cell receptor beta chains sequenced from one sample in a study of control samples from healthy donors and cancer patients. Sequencing was performed with immunoSEQ multiplex PCR; in TCRdb, only in-frame clones are kept and a portion is missing. The sample shows some 200,000 clones, 85% to 95% of them seen only once. Material for sequencing was blood. Receptor source: a man aged 45-65 years in good health.

The chain employs TRBV6-4 and TRBJ1-1; the D gene is possibly TRBD1 (6 bases). Germline V lookup: CDR1 MRHNA, CDR2 SNTAGT. Trimming stripped 5 bases from V and 5 bases from J, with 12 bases between. This CDR3 comprises 13 residues. DNA for the CDR3: TGTGCCAGCAGTATGAGGGGGGGAACTGAAGCTTTCTTT. The encoded protein is CASSMRGGTEAFF.

The rearrangement uses TRBV9 and TRBJ1-1; 7 nucleotides match TRBD1. Germline V gives CDR1 SGDLS, CDR2 YYNGEE. Trimming removed 1 base from V and 0 bases from J; junction bases left unmatched: 6. The CDR3 consists of 16 residues. CDR3 bases: TGTGCCAGCAGCGTACTGGGGGGACAGTTGAACACTGAAGCTTTCTTT. Encoded protein: CASSVLGGQLNTEAFF. Full variable domain (missing parts from reference TRBV9 and TRBJ1-1): DSGVTQTPKHLITATGQRVTLRCSPRSGDLSVYWYQQSLDQGLQFLIQYYNGEERAKGNILERFSAQQFPDLHSELNLSSLELGDSALYFCASSVLGGQLNTEAFFGQGTRLTVV.

The rearrangement joins TRBV28 to TRBJ2-5; weak D call: TRBD1 (6 bases). Germline V gene sequence: CDR1 MDHEN, CDR2 SYDVKM. The CDR3 spans 15 residues. V lost 4 bases and J 7 bases, leaving 19 bases between the germline ends. The CDR3 reads CASSSVLTGPATQYF. As DNA, the CDR3 is TGTGCCAGCAGTTCCGTTTTGACAGGCCCCGCGACCCAGTACTTC.